Following are 13 T cell receptor beta chains from one sample sequenced in a study of T cell responses to AZD1222 COVID-19 vaccine. The assay was immunoSEQ multiplex PCR, and TCRdb's table has in-frame clones only and misses some. Among approximately 120,000 clones listed, 90% were seen once. Sequenced material: peripheral blood, taken on day 0 of MenACWY control vaccination. The receptors here all came from an adult in good health.

The rearrangement joins TRBV28 to TRBJ1-1; 9 positions agree with TRBD1. Germline-derived CDR1 and CDR2 are MDHEN and SYDVKM. V trimming: 6 bases; J trimming: 1 base; junction bases outside the gene matches: 6. This CDR3 has 15 residues. The chain's CDR3 is CASRGKDRGNTEAFF. CDR3 nucleotides: TGTGCCAGCAGGGGGAAGGACAGGGGGAACACTGAAGCTTTCTTT.

The chain combines TRBV11-3 with TRBJ1-1, with D unresolved. Germline CDR1 reads SGHNT; CDR2 reads YENEEA. Trimming left V 1 base short and J 6 bases short, with 12 bases between. This CDR3 spans 14 amino acids. CDR3 DNA: TGTGCCAGCAGCTTAGGTTTTGGGAGATCTGAAGCTTTCTTT. Translated, it gives CASSLGFGRSEAFF.

This clone has at least ten counts. The chain joins TRBV6-2 or TRBV6-3 to TRBJ2-3, with D possibly TRBD2 on 6 matching bases. The length of the CDR3 is 16 residues. The germline CDR1 and CDR2 sequences are MNHEY and SVGEGT. Trimming took 0 bases from V and 6 from J, leaving 16 bases between them. The CDR3 sequence: CASSYSFLGEADTQYF. For the CDR3, the DNA is TGTGCCAGCAGTTACTCCTTTTTAGGGGAGGCGGATACGCAGTATTTT.

The chain carries TRBV28 and TRBJ1-1; no reliable D call. CDR3 length: 12 amino acids. V lost 3 bases and J 11 bases, leaving 13 bases between the germline ends. Germline V gives CDR1 MDHEN, CDR2 SYDVKM. The CDR3 sequence: CASSFTGLGAFF. CDR3 nucleotide sequence: TGTGCCAGCAGTTTCACCGGACTAGGGGCTTTCTTT.

By share of the sample, this clone is medium-sized. The chain is built from TRBV29-1 and TRBJ2-4, with 11 bases lining up with TRBD2. The ends lost 4 bases at V and 5 bases at J; junction bases unmatched: 10. The germline CDR1 and CDR2 sequences are SQVTM and ANQGSEA. CDR3 length: 16 residues. This CDR3 is CSVVGTSGSTENIQYF. The CDR3 coding sequence is TGCAGCGTTGTTGGGACTAGCGGCTCCACGGAAAACATTCAGTACTTC.

V and J are TRBV28 and TRBJ1-5, with no clear D. This CDR3 has 18 residues. CDR1 MDHEN and CDR2 SYDVKM come from the germline V gene. V was clipped by 2 bases and J by 0 bases, with 17 bases between them. The CDR3: CASSLGPAGPYSNQPQHF. CDR3 nucleotides: TGTGCCAGCAGTTTAGGTCCCGCGGGTCCTTATAGCAATCAGCCCCAGCATTTT. The entire variable domain, with the rest obtained from reference TRBV28 and TRBJ1-5, is as follows: DVKVTQSSRYLVKRTGEKVFLECVQDMDHENMFWYRQDPGLGLRLIYFSYDVKMKEKGDIPEGYSVSREKKERFSLILESASTNQTSMYLCASSLGPAGPYSNQPQHFGDGTRLSIL.

CDR3 nucleotides: TGTGCCAGCAGCTTAGTGTTGGACGGGGGTGAGCAGTTCTTC. Translated: CASSLVLDGGEQFF. This chain links TRBV7-9 with TRBJ2-1, with a possible D match to TRBD2 (6 bases). CDR3 length equals 14 residues. Germline CDR1 and CDR2: SEHNR and FQNEAQ (reference sequence). V shed 1 base and J shed 9 bases, with 13 bases lying between them.

CDR3 bases: TGTGCCAGCAGCTTGTGGCACAGGGGTGTCTATGGCTACACCTTC. Amino acids: CASSLWHRGVYGYTF. This chain connects TRBV5-6 to TRBJ1-2; 7 bases align to TRBD1. Germline V gene sequence: CDR1 SGHDT, CDR2 YYEEEE. The V gene end was trimmed by 1 base and the J gene end by 4 bases; junction bases not matched to a gene: 7. This CDR3 has 15 amino acids.

In DNA form, the CDR3 reads TGTGCCAGCAGCCGGAGGGGTCCTAGCACAGATACGCAGTATTTT. This gives the protein CASSRRGPSTDTQYF. The gene calls are TRBV11-3 and TRBJ2-3; possibly TRBD2 for D (6 bases). Per the germline V gene, CDR1 is SGHNT and CDR2 is YENEEA. CDR3 length equals 15 residues. The V gene lost 5 bases and the J gene lost 0 bases, with 12 bases spanning the gap.

The rearrangement uses TRBV9 and TRBJ2-7; D is perhaps TRBD1 (6 bases). Germline V lookup: CDR1 SGDLS, CDR2 YYNGEE. This CDR3 spans 16 amino acids. Trimming left V 0 bases short and J 0 bases short, with 13 bases between. Here the CDR3 reads CASSVAEQGYSYEQYF. CDR3 coding DNA: TGTGCCAGCAGCGTAGCCGAGCAGGGGTACTCCTACGAGCAGTACTTC.

The chain employs TRBV27 and TRBJ2-5; 9 bases are a match to TRBD2. V gave up 5 bases and J gave up 2 bases; unmatched junction bases: 9. CDR3 length equals 16 residues. Germline lookup yields CDR1 MNHEY and CDR2 SMNVEV (reference sequence). Here the CDR3 reads CASSLLGSGGQETQYF. CDR3 coding DNA: TGTGCCAGCAGTCTCCTGGGTAGCGGGGGTCAAGAGACCCAGTACTTC.

V and J are TRBV29-1 and TRBJ2-4; 8 nucleotides match TRBD1. With 1 base clipped from V and 9 bases from J, the junction kept 5 bases outside the gene matches. This CDR3 spans 13 amino acids. Germline lookup yields CDR1 SQVTM and CDR2 ANQGSEA. CDR3 protein: CSVEAGGAGIQYF. The CDR3 DNA is TGCAGCGTTGAAGCAGGGGGCGCGGGCATTCAGTACTTC.

J is TRBJ2-3 and V is TRBV21-1; TRBD1, the D gene given by the table, was not confirmed from the DNA. TRBV21-1 is assigned pseudogene status. The CDR3 consists of 19 residues. This CDR3 is CASSSGRAHPPARTDTQYF. The CDR3 nucleotides are TGTGCCAGCAGCTCCGGCAGGGCCCATCCCCCCGCCCGCACAGATACGCAGTATTTT.